One and the same sample provided the 14 T cell receptor beta chains below, sequenced in a study of response to subunit inactivated influenza vaccine. MiXCR was run by TCRdb on the RT-PCR reads, yielding one entry per CDR3 protein. Of 150,000 to 200,000 distinct CDR3 sequences listed, about a tenth are singletons. Source: non-naive T cells sorted from PBMCs, taken more than 35 days after vaccination. These receptors originate from a man between 45 and 60 years old who received an inactivated influenza vaccine.

At least ten counts were recorded for this clonotype. Here the CDR3 DNA reads TGTGCCACCAGCAGAGATATGGCCCAAGAGACCCAGTACTTC. This sequence encodes CATSRDMAQETQYF. The rearrangement joins TRBV15 to TRBJ2-5; D is unclear. CDR1 is LNHNV, CDR2 YYDKDF, per germline (reference sequence). Trimming took 0 bases from V and 1 from J, leaving 6 bases between them. This CDR3 region has 14 residues.

This rearrangement joins TRBV18 to TRBJ1-2; no clear D. The germline V gene encodes CDR1 KGHSH and CDR2 LQKENI. V was trimmed by 6 bases and J by 3 bases, leaving 11 bases between them. There are 13 residues in the CDR3. The CDR3 region has the DNA TGTGCCAGCTCCTCACAGACGGACTATGGCTACACCTTC. Amino acids: CASSSQTDYGYTF.

CDR3 amino acids: CASSSSGSSSYEQYF. CDR3 in DNA: TGTGCCAGCAGTTCATCAGGGTCCAGCTCCTACGAGCAGTACTTC. The chain couples TRBV28 to TRBJ2-7, with D perhaps TRBD1 (5 bases). Germline V gene sequence: CDR1 MDHEN, CDR2 SYDVKM. With 4 bases removed from V and 0 bases from J, the gap between germline ends came to 13 bases. The CDR3 loop spans 15 amino acids.

This clonotype was counted at least ten times. The chain has TRBV20-1 and TRBJ2-4, with a weak D call TRBD1 (6 bases). Germline V CDR1 and CDR2: DFQATT, SNEGSKA (reference sequence). The germline V and J ends were trimmed by 3 bases and 11 bases, with 14 bases remaining between them. This CDR3 comprises 12 residues. The CDR3 DNA sequence: TGCAGTGCTAGTGGGGGCAGGCTCCTTCAGTACTTC. This translates into CSASGGRLLQYF.

This clonotype was recorded a few times. The chain links TRBV4-3 to TRBJ1-1; D gene uncertain. Trimming shortened V by 0 bases and J by 5 bases, and 10 bases separated the two germline ends. Germline V gene sequence: CDR1 LGHNA, CDR2 YSLEER. This CDR3 comprises 14 residues. CDR3 sequence reads: CASSQDGFGTEAFF. CDR3 coding DNA: TGCGCCAGCAGCCAAGATGGGTTCGGGACTGAAGCTTTCTTT.

This clonotype showed up just a few times. This chain connects TRBV7-9 to TRBJ2-7; 9 bases are a match to TRBD1. The CDR3 sequence is 16 residues long. V shed 2 bases, J shed 1 base, and the junction held 6 bases outside the gene matches. Looked up from germline, CDR1 is SEHNR and CDR2 is FQNEAQ (reference sequence). The CDR3: CASSLLTGQGSYEQYF. The CDR3 region has the DNA TGTGCCAGCAGCTTACTTACGGGACAGGGATCCTACGAGCAGTACTTC.

This clonotype was seen ten or more times. This chain joins TRBV29-1 and TRBJ2-3; D is ambiguous. The CDR3 extends over 13 amino acids. The V gene's germline CDR1 is SQVTM and CDR2 ANQGSEA. V dropped 3 bases and J dropped 1 base, with 8 bases sitting between them. DNA for the CDR3: TGCAGCGTTGAGCGTTTCGGCACAGATACGCAGTATTTT. Its protein product is CSVERFGTDTQYF.

This clonotype was counted a few times. The rearrangement joins TRBV2 to TRBJ2-5, with 7 bases lining up with TRBD1. Germline CDR1 and CDR2: SNHLY and FYNNEI. V was pared by 3 bases and J by 5 bases, with 9 bases of the junction left unmatched. The CDR3 runs to 15 residues. This chain's CDR3 is CASSERGQVAETQYF. In nucleotides, the CDR3 is TGTGCCAGCAGTGAGCGCGGACAGGTGGCGGAGACCCAGTACTTC. Looking up the rest from reference TRBV2 and TRBJ2-5 gives the full variable domain: EPEVTQTPSHQVTQMGQEVILRCVPISNHLYFYWYRQILGQKVEFLVSFYNNEISEKSEIFDDQFSVERPDGSNFTLKIRSTKLEDSAMYFCASSERGQVAETQYFGPGTRLLVL.

This clonotype was observed at least ten times. The V gene is TRBV7-2, the J gene TRBJ2-5; D unclear. Deletions cut 5 bases from V and 5 bases from J, with 12 bases between. Germline V gives CDR1 SGHTA, CDR2 FQGNSA. The CDR3 runs 13 residues. CDR3 sequence reads: CASSRVARETQYF. In DNA, the CDR3 is TGTGCCAGCAGCCGAGTAGCTCGGGAGACCCAGTACTTC.

The CDR3 sequence: CASSQGLAGGNEQYF. The CDR3, as DNA: TGTGCCAGCAGCCAGGGACTAGCGGGGGGAAACGAGCAGTACTTC. This chain links TRBV7-2 with TRBJ2-7; 15 positions match TRBD2. From germline, CDR1 is SGHTA and CDR2 FQGNSA. The CDR3 covers 15 residues. Germline trimming cut 5 bases from V and 5 bases from J; bases unmatched to any gene: 4.

The chain combines TRBV28 with TRBJ2-7; TRBD1 matches at 8 bases. Trimming took 1 base from V and 7 from J; bases not matched to a gene: 3. Germline CDR1 MDHEN, CDR2 SYDVKM. The CDR3 is 13 residues long. For the CDR3, the DNA is TGTGCCAGCAGTTTATTACAGGGGGGTGAGCAGTACTTC. Protein: CASSLLQGGEQYF.

This clonotype appeared many times. The chain carries TRBV11-2 and TRBJ2-7, with D perhaps assigned TRBD1 or TRBD2 (5 bases each). The germline gives CDR1 SGHAT, CDR2 FQNNGV. V lost 4 bases and J 3 bases, leaving 13 bases between the germline ends. The CDR3 runs to 14 residues. CDR3 sequence (DNA): TGTGCCAGCAGCTCTCTTCGGGGCGGCTACGAGCAGTACTTC. Amino acids: CASSSLRGGYEQYF. Full variable domain (missing parts from reference TRBV11-2 and TRBJ2-7): EAGVAQSPRYKIIEKRQSVAFWCNPISGHATLYWYQQILGQGPKLLIQFQNNGVVDDSQLPKDRFSAERLKGVDSTLKIQPAKLEDSAVYLCASSSLRGGYEQYFGPGTRLTVT.

This clonotype was found once. The V gene is TRBV6-1, the J gene TRBJ1-1, with 8 positions matching TRBD1. This CDR3 comprises 15 residues. In germline, CDR1 is MNHNS, CDR2 SASEGT. The V gene end was trimmed by 5 bases and the J gene end by 4 bases; junction bases not matched to a gene: 9. The CDR3 coding sequence is TGTGCCAGCAGTCGAGACAGGGGACGAAGCACTGAAGCTTTCTTT. The encoded protein is CASSRDRGRSTEAFF.

The rearrangement links TRBV10-3 to TRBJ2-2; a possible D gene is TRBD1 (6 bases). Between the trimmed V and J ends, which lost 10 bases and 0 bases, there was a span of 12 bases. Germline V gene data show CDR1 as ENHRY and CDR2 as SYGVKD. This CDR3 has 14 residues. CDR3 nucleotides: TGTGCCAGCTCGGGACAAGCGAACACCGGGGAGCTGTTTTTT. Protein product: CASSGQANTGELFF.